These T cell receptor beta chains were read from a single sample in a study of blood T cell repertoires in COVID-19. TCRdb's table, derived via immunoSEQ multiplex PCR, lists solely in-frame clones and lacks some. The sample carries 55,000 to 65,000 clones, under 85% recorded once. The sequencing sample was made of peripheral blood. The origin of the receptors is a man aged 60 to 75 with acute or convalescent COVID-19. CDR3s include the opening cysteine and the closing phenylalanine or tryptophan. Fields, in order: J gene, D gene, V gene, clone size, CDR3 DNA, CDR3 protein. D genes are given only for firm matches. Some rows mark clone size as missing; the rest say once, few, many or name a class of expanded clone.

J: TRBJ1-5
D: .
V: TRBV30
size: few
DNA: TGTGCCTGGAGTGTACGGGGGACCGTAGGCAATCAGCCCCAGCATTTT
CDR3: CAWSVRGTVGNQPQHF

J: TRBJ1-2
D: .
V: TRBV20-1
size: .
DNA: TGCAGTGCTAGAGACTACTATGGCTACACCTTC
CDR3: CSARDYYGYTF

J: TRBJ1-4
D: .
V: TRBV11-2
size: .
DNA: TGTGCCAGCAGCTTTGGACAGCTATGGGAAAAACTGTTTTTT
CDR3: CASSFGQLWEKLFF

J: TRBJ2-1
D: .
V: TRBV21-1
size: .
DNA: TGTGCCAGCAGCATACAGGGCTACAATGAGCAGTTCTTC
CDR3: CASSIQGYNEQFF

J: TRBJ2-3
D: TRBD1
V: TRBV5-1
size: .
DNA: TGCGCCAGCAGCATAAGACAGGGTGTTAGTGATACGCAGTATTTT
CDR3: CASSIRQGVSDTQYF

J: TRBJ2-4
D: .
V: TRBV11-3
size: .
DNA: TGTGCCAGCAGTCCGGGACAGGGAGCGGGGGGAAACATTCAGTACTTC
CDR3: CASSPGQGAGGNIQYF

J: TRBJ1-5
D: TRBD1
V: TRBV19
size: .
DNA: TGTGCCAGTAGCCCCGGGACAGCTAGCAATCAGCCCCAGCATTTT
CDR3: CASSPGTASNQPQHF

J: TRBJ2-5
D: TRBD2
V: TRBV9
size: .
DNA: TGTGCCAGCAGCGTTCTTAGCGGGGGATCTGAGACCCAGTACTTC
CDR3: CASSVLSGGSETQYF

J: TRBJ1-2
D: .
V: TRBV6-6
size: .
DNA: TGTGCCAGCAGTTACTCGACGGTTGGGGCGGGCTACACCTTC
CDR3: CASSYSTVGAGYTF

J: TRBJ1-2
D: .
V: TRBV7-8
size: .
DNA: TGTGCCAGCAGGGGAGGCTCGGGCTCCCTCGGGGGCTACACCTTC
CDR3: CASRGGSGSLGGYTF

J: TRBJ2-3
D: TRBD2
V: TRBV19
size: .
DNA: TGTGCCAGTAGTACTCCATCGGGGGGAGATACGCAGTATTTT
CDR3: CASSTPSGGDTQYF

J: TRBJ2-2
D: .
V: TRBV9
size: .
DNA: TGTGCCAGCAGCGTAGCGGGACAAGACACGTACGCCGGGGAGCTGTTTTTT
CDR3: CASSVAGQDTYAGELFF

J: TRBJ2-1
D: TRBD2
V: TRBV27
size: .
DNA: TGTGCCAGCAGTTCCCCGGGACTAGCGGTGTACAATGAGCAGTTCTTC
CDR3: CASSSPGLAVYNEQFF

J: TRBJ2-1
D: TRBD1
V: TRBV5-4
size: .
DNA: TGTGCCAGCAGTACCGACAGGGTAGGTGAGCAGTTCTTC
CDR3: CASSTDRVGEQFF

J: TRBJ2-7
D: TRBD1
V: TRBV3-1/TRBV3-2
size: .
DNA: TGTGCCAGCAGCCCCGGACAGGGGGCGGGGGAGCAGTACTTC
CDR3: CASSPGQGAGEQYF

J: TRBJ2-1
D: .
V: TRBV28
size: .
DNA: TGTGCCAGCAGTTTCATTCGGGAGCAGTTCTTC
CDR3: CASSFIREQFF

J: TRBJ2-7
D: .
V: TRBV7-9
size: .
DNA: TGTGCCAGCAGCTTAAAACAACTAGCTGGCTCCTACGAGCAGTACTTC
CDR3: CASSLKQLAGSYEQYF

J: TRBJ1-3
D: .
V: TRBV4-1
size: few
DNA: TGCGCCAGCAGCCAAGCGGGCCGGGGGTTCGGGGATCCATTTTTTGGAAACACCATATATTTT
CDR3: CASSQAGRGFGDPFFGNTIYF

J: TRBJ1-1
D: TRBD1
V: TRBV6-5
size: .
DNA: TGTGCCAGCACCCCAGGGGGACACTGGAACACTGAAGCTTTCTTT
CDR3: CASTPGGHWNTEAFF

J: TRBJ1-6
D: TRBD1
V: TRBV18
size: once
DNA: TGTGCCAGCTCACCGGACAGGGGGCTTTATTCACCCCTCCACTTT
CDR3: CASSPDRGLYSPLHF

J: TRBJ1-2
D: .
V: TRBV5-1
size: .
DNA: TGCGCCAGCAGCTTGGCGGCAGGTCCCTATGGCTACACCTTC
CDR3: CASSLAAGPYGYTF

J: TRBJ1-2
D: TRBD1
V: TRBV6-5
size: .
DNA: TGTGCCAGCAGTCTTGGACAGGGAGAGGATGGCTACACCTTC
CDR3: CASSLGQGEDGYTF

J: TRBJ1-2
D: .
V: TRBV24-1
size: .
DNA: TGTGCCACCAGTGATTGGGGGCAGGGCTACACCTTC
CDR3: CATSDWGQGYTF

J: TRBJ1-2
D: TRBD1
V: TRBV12-3/TRBV12-4
size: .
DNA: TGTGCCAGCAGTTTATGGGACAGCCGTGGCTACACCTTC
CDR3: CASSLWDSRGYTF

J: TRBJ1-1
D: .
V: TRBV30
size: .
DNA: TGTGCCTGGAGTGTCGGGGAGTACACTGAAGCTTTCTTT
CDR3: CAWSVGEYTEAFF

J: TRBJ2-7
D: TRBD1
V: TRBV27
size: .
DNA: TGTGCCAGCAGATTCGGGACAGGGGGGTTGGCCTACGAGCAGTACTTC
CDR3: CASRFGTGGLAYEQYF

J: TRBJ1-1
D: .
V: TRBV18
size: .
DNA: TGTGCCAGCTCACCAGCCGCAGGCAGCTTGAACACTGAAGCTTTCTTT
CDR3: CASSPAAGSLNTEAFF

J: TRBJ2-1
D: .
V: TRBV25-1
size: .
DNA: TGTGCCAGCAAACAGGGTATCTACAATGAGCAGTTCTTC
CDR3: CASKQGIYNEQFF

J: TRBJ1-1
D: TRBD1
V: TRBV7-9
size: .
DNA: TGTGCCAGCAGCTTATATGGTGGATCGGGACAGGTCAACACTGAAGCTTTCTTT
CDR3: CASSLYGGSGQVNTEAFF

J: TRBJ2-7
D: .
V: TRBV7-2
size: .
DNA: TGTGCCAGCAGCGCCGGGGGTCGTCAGCAGTACTTC
CDR3: CASSAGGRQQYF

J: TRBJ2-2
D: .
V: TRBV7-3
size: .
DNA: TGTGCCAGCAGCTTACAGGGGAACACCGGGGAGCTGTTTTTT
CDR3: CASSLQGNTGELFF

J: TRBJ2-3
D: .
V: TRBV27
size: .
DNA: TGTGCCAGCAGTTCCAGACCAGGGAATACGCAGTATTTT
CDR3: CASSSRPGNTQYF

J: TRBJ1-1
D: .
V: TRBV28
size: .
DNA: TGTGCCAGCAGTCGGGACAACCCGGCTGAAGCTTTCTTT
CDR3: CASSRDNPAEAFF

J: TRBJ2-1
D: TRBD2
V: TRBV7-3
size: .
DNA: TGTGCCAGCAGCTTTACGGGGGGCTCCTACAATGAGCAGTTCTTC
CDR3: CASSFTGGSYNEQFF

J: TRBJ2-2
D: .
V: TRBV2
size: .
DNA: TGTGCCAGCATCGGAAGGCGACCCGGGACTGCTATCACCGGGGAGCTGTTTTTT
CDR3: CASIGRRPGTAITGELFF

J: TRBJ2-5
D: TRBD2
V: TRBV24-1
size: .
DNA: TGTGCCACCAGTGATGTATCTAGCGGGGGGGCGGAGACCCAGTACTTC
CDR3: CATSDVSSGGAETQYF

J: TRBJ1-2
D: .
V: TRBV25-1
size: .
DNA: TGTGCCAGCAGTGATCGGGGAATCTATTATGGCTACACCTTC
CDR3: CASSDRGIYYGYTF

J: TRBJ1-6
D: .
V: TRBV5-1
size: once
DNA: TGCGCCAGCAGCTTGGAGACAGCTAATTCACCCCTCCACTTT
CDR3: CASSLETANSPLHF

J: TRBJ1-6
D: TRBD1
V: TRBV5-4
size: .
DNA: TGTGCCAGCAGCCTCCCCGGACAGGGGGATTCACCCCTCCACTTT
CDR3: CASSLPGQGDSPLHF

J: TRBJ2-7
D: TRBD2
V: TRBV4-2
size: .
DNA: TGTGCCAGCAGCCCGTTGACTAGCGGAGGGCTAACCTACGAGCAGTACTTC
CDR3: CASSPLTSGGLTYEQYF

J: TRBJ1-2
D: TRBD1
V: TRBV14
size: .
DNA: TGTGCCAGCAGCCAAATACAGGGGGGAGCTGCTGGCTACACCTTC
CDR3: CASSQIQGGAAGYTF

J: TRBJ2-7
D: TRBD1
V: TRBV19
size: .
DNA: TGTGCCAGTAGTATAGCGGCGGGGACAGGGTATTACGAGCAGTACTTC
CDR3: CASSIAAGTGYYEQYF

J: TRBJ1-2
D: .
V: TRBV27
size: .
DNA: TGTGCCAGCAGTTTAAACAGGGCAGGTGGCTACACCTTC
CDR3: CASSLNRAGGYTF

J: TRBJ1-3
D: TRBD1
V: TRBV5-1
size: .
DNA: TGCGCCAGCAGCTATGTTCCCGGGACAGATGGAAACACCATATATTTT
CDR3: CASSYVPGTDGNTIYF

J: TRBJ1-2
D: TRBD1
V: TRBV30
size: .
DNA: TGTGCCTGGGGCCGGGACAGAGTCTATGGCTACACCTTC
CDR3: CAWGRDRVYGYTF

J: TRBJ2-7
D: .
V: TRBV5-4
size: .
DNA: TGTGCCAGCAGCTTGGACCCCGGGGACGAGCAGTACTTC
CDR3: CASSLDPGDEQYF

J: TRBJ1-6
D: .
V: TRBV5-1
size: .
DNA: TGCGCCAGCAGCGTGAAAGGACTCAACAATTCACCCCTCCACTTT
CDR3: CASSVKGLNNSPLHF

J: TRBJ2-7
D: TRBD2
V: TRBV6-5
size: .
DNA: TGTGCCAGCAGTTCCCCGGGAGGTTTCGAGCAGTACTTC
CDR3: CASSSPGGFEQYF

J: TRBJ1-3
D: .
V: TRBV19
size: few
DNA: TGTGCCAGTAGTTCCCGGGGAGGGACTAGGCCTGGAAACACCATATATTTT
CDR3: CASSSRGGTRPGNTIYF

J: TRBJ1-3
D: .
V: TRBV6-1
size: .
DNA: TGTGCCAGCAGTGAACCAGCCAGCGTCAACTCTGGAAACACCATATATTTT
CDR3: CASSEPASVNSGNTIYF

J: TRBJ2-7
D: .
V: TRBV18
size: .
DNA: TGTGCCAGCTCACCACCGGCAGGGGGGGAGCAGTACTTC
CDR3: CASSPPAGGEQYF

J: TRBJ1-4
D: .
V: TRBV30
size: .
DNA: TGTGCCTGGCAGGGAACTAATGAAAAACTGTTTTTT
CDR3: CAWQGTNEKLFF

J: TRBJ1-1
D: .
V: TRBV29-1
size: .
DNA: TGCAGCGTTTATAGGCAGGCGATGATAATGAACACTGAAGCTTTCTTT
CDR3: CSVYRQAMIMNTEAFF

J: TRBJ2-7
D: .
V: TRBV12-5
size: .
DNA: TGTGCTAGTGGTTTGGTGTTGTCCGGGAACCCCTACGAGCAGTACTTC
CDR3: CASGLVLSGNPYEQYF